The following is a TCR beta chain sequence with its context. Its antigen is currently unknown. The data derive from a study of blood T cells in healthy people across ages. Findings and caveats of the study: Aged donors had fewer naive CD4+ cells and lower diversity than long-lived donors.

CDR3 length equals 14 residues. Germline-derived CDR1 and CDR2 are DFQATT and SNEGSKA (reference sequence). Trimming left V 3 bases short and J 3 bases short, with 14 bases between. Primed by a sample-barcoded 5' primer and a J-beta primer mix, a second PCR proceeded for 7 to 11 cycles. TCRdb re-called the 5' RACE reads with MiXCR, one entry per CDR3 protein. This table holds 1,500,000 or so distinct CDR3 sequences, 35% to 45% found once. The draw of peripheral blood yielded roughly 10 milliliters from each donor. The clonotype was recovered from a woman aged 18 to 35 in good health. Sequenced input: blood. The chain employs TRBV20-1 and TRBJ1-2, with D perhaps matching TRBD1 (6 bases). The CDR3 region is CSARDGRGYYGYTF. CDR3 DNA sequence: TGCAGTGCTAGGGACGGGAGGGGGTACTATGGCTACACCTTC.